This TCR beta chain stems from a study of blood T cell repertoires in COVID-19 (dated by TCRdb to about 2020). About the full investigation: Samples covering the acute and convalescent phases of COVID-19 were provided by collaborators in the United States, Italy and Spain. The prospective study material was composed of cDNA or gDNA derived from T cells, B-cell-depleted T cells, or PBMCs. Deeply sampled blood TCRbeta repertoires from subjects exposed to, actively infected with, or recovered from COVID-19 were included in the dataset. A freely available public database, intended as a resource for researchers studying the immune response to SARS-CoV-2, is where the repertoires were released. The samples were drawn from two sources: the first 160 participants of the ongoing ImmuneRACE study, and 1,000 to 1,500 subjects contributed by 6 global collaborators. A de-identified subject ID, COVID-19 status, age in years and sex were almost always included in the sample metadata. Where available, HLA class I and class II types were taken from metadata supplied by the sample provider and were not determined by assay-based typing. Overall study outcomes, separate from this receptor: Clinical and demographic metadata were provided uncurated, with the amount varying by source and participant.

Concerning this clone: The specificity of this receptor is unknown. There are no base qualities to consult, and no much larger clone falls within one base.

Whole blood was collected in K2EDTA tubes by collaborating institutions according to the institutions' own protocols. For TCRbeta analysis, collaborator samples were shipped as frozen whole blood, as isolated PBMCs, or as DNA extracted from either sample type. TCRbeta CDR3 regions were amplified from genomic DNA using the immunoSEQ Assay, a bias-controlled multiplex PCR. Under the source paper's analysis protocol: Within the assay, amplification of reference gene primers was used to estimate how many nucleated cells each sample contained. To quantify the absolute abundance of each unique TCRbeta CDR3 rearrangement, sequence reads were collapsed and filtered. For each sample, productive Simpson clonality was calculated by taking the square root of Simpson's diversity index across productive rearrangements. TCRdb holds this immuneACCESS table with in-frame rearrangements only. Some clones are missing; in checked studies, unresolved V genes explain under half, and the rest has no known cause. V, J and clone size were drawn from that table, and D and trimming were deduced from the DNA. The sample records more than 85,000 clones, approximately 90% of which are singletons. The top ten constitute around 1.1% of the sample.

Trimming leaves V shorter by 6 bases and J shorter by 6 bases, with the junction holding 9 bases beyond the gene matches. CDR1 and CDR2 (SGHRS, YFSETQ) derive from the germline V gene. The CDR3 contains 13 residues, cysteine and phenylalanine counted. The retained sequence is limited to the CDR3, 39 bases, with the frame set at the first base. The clonotype was recovered from a human donor in a cohort sampled during active COVID-19. The sample taken for sequencing was peripheral blood. The rearranged segments are TRBV5-1 and TRBJ2-7; a stretch of 7 junction bases matches TRBD1. CDR3 protein: CASTSDRLSEQYF. The sequenced DNA: TGCGCCAGCACCTCGGACAGGCTCAGCGAGCAGTACTTC.